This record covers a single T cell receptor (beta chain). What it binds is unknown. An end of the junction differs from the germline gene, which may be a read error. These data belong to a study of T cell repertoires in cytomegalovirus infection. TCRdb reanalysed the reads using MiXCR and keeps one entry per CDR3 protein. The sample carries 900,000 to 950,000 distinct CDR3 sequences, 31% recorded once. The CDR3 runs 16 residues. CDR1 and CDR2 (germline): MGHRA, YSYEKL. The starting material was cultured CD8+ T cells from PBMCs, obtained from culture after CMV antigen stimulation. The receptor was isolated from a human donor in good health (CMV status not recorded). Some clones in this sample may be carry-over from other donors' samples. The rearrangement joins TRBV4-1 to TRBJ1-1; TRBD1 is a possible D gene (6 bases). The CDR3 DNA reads TGTGTCAGCAGCCAAGATCGTTTCGGAGGGGGCACTGAAGCTTTCTTT. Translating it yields CVSSQDRFGGGTEAFF.